These 8 T cell receptor beta chains were all obtained from the same sample, sequenced in a study of molecular identifiers for immune sequencing clone quantification. TCRdb used MiXCR to reprocess the PCR reads, holding one entry per CDR3 protein. The sample has over 85,000 distinct CDR3 sequences; 20% to 30% are singletons. Sequencing was carried out using naive CD8+ T cells from blood, with Jurkat cell RNA spiked in. Subset: FACS-sorted CD8+CD4-CCR7+CD45RA+ naive T cells. These receptor sequences come from a human donor in good health. Some libraries in this study had Jurkat cell RNA spiked in.

This chain uses TRBV7-9 with TRBJ1-4; maybe TRBD1 (6 bases). Germline-derived CDR1 and CDR2 are SEHNR and FQNEAQ (reference sequence). V was trimmed by 5 bases and J by 4 bases, leaving 14 bases between them. The CDR3 consists of 15 residues. This CDR3 is CASSNRDTHNEKLFF. CDR3 nucleotide sequence: TGTGCCAGCAGCAACCGGGACACCCATAATGAAAAACTGTTTTTT.

This clonotype was seen repeatedly, ten times or more. The rearrangement links TRBV4-1 to TRBJ2-5; D is possibly TRBD1 (5 bases). This CDR3 has 14 amino acids. Trimming took off 1 base at V and 7 bases at J, with 13 bases between the two ends. CDR1 is MGHRA, CDR2 YSYEKL, per germline. The CDR3 protein is CASSQVAGSGTQYF. CDR3 DNA: TGCGCCAGCAGCCAAGTGGCAGGGTCGGGGACCCAGTACTTC.

Ten or more counts support this clonotype. The chain couples TRBV7-8 to TRBJ2-3; no firm D call. This CDR3 has 15 residues. The ends were cut back, 3 bases at V and 2 bases at J, with 12 bases in the middle. Germline V CDR1 and CDR2: SGHVS, FQNEAQ. The CDR3 loop is CASSFVKSTTDTQYF. In DNA form, the CDR3 reads TGTGCCAGCAGCTTTGTTAAATCAACCACAGATACGCAGTATTTT.

This clonotype was counted once. With a much larger clone just one base away, this may be a read error. The V gene is TRBV28, the J gene TRBJ2-3; D unclear. V dropped 4 bases and J dropped 0 bases, with 14 bases sitting between them. The germline gives CDR1 MDHEN, CDR2 SYDVKM. The CDR3 spans 16 residues. In nucleotides, the CDR3 is TGTGCCAGCAGTTCATTCCAGTCAAAGAGCACAGATACGCAGTATTTT. As protein: CASSSFQSKSTDTQYF.

This chain links TRBV12-3 or TRBV12-4 with TRBJ2-1, with D tentatively TRBD2 (7 bases). The CDR3 consists of 16 residues. V lost 5 bases and J 2 bases, leaving 16 bases between the germline ends. In DNA, the CDR3 is TGTGCCAGCAGTCTTGAAGTGGGGGGGCCCTACAATGAGCAGTTCTTC. It specifies CASSLEVGGPYNEQFF.

This clonotype has a count of ten or more. V and J are TRBV12-5 and TRBJ2-1; the match to TRBD1 covers 7 bases. J was trimmed by 0 bases and V by 1 base; bases with no gene match: 9. In germline, CDR1 is LGHNT, CDR2 FRNRAP. This CDR3 is built from 18 residues. CDR3 in amino acids: CASGLAQTGTSSYNEQFF. The CDR3 nucleotides are TGTGCTAGTGGTTTGGCCCAGACAGGGACCAGCTCCTACAATGAGCAGTTCTTC.

This clonotype was recorded at least ten times. CDR3 nucleotides: TGTGCCACCACTCCGCTGGGGATGAACACTGAAGCTTTCTTT. Amino acids: CATTPLGMNTEAFF. The gene calls are TRBV6-2 or TRBV6-3 and TRBJ1-1; D unresolved. This CDR3 has 14 residues. V lost 10 bases and J 0 bases, leaving 15 bases between the germline ends. Germline lookup yields CDR1 MNHEY and CDR2 SVGEGT.

The chain couples TRBV18 to TRBJ2-3; weak D call: TRBD2 (6 bases). CDR1 KGHSH and CDR2 LQKENI come from the germline V gene. This CDR3 spans 15 amino acids. V was shortened by 3 bases and J by 4 bases, with 14 bases between the two germline ends. The CDR3 loop reads CASSPPGLQADTQYF. DNA for the CDR3: TGTGCCAGCTCACCTCCGGGACTGCAAGCAGATACGCAGTATTTT.